This TCR beta chain was recorded in a study of blood T cell repertoires in COVID-19. Background on the study: Spain, Italy and the United States supplied samples that represented acute and convalescent COVID-19.

Authors' analysis steps: Reference gene primer amplification yielded estimated nucleated cell counts. Repertoires were generated with immunoSEQ multiplex PCR, while TCRdb's copy carries only in-frame clones and drops some. Clone size and V and J calls were adopted from that table, with D and trimming inferred from the DNA. This repertoire shows under 55,000 clones, 60% to 80% found once; its top ten account for under 20%. The length of the CDR3 is 13 residues. This TCR was sampled from a man aged 65 to 85 with acute or convalescent COVID-19. The sample was peripheral blood. V gene TRBV21-1 combines with J gene TRBJ2-5; the D call in the table, TRBD1, was not verified against the DNA. TRBV21-1 is noted as a pseudogene. This CDR3 is CASRPGVQETQYF. The CDR3 nucleotides are TGTGCCAGCAGACCAGGGGTCCAAGAGACCCAGTACTTC.